Given below is one TCR beta chain in context. Its specificity is unknown. Primers included in the PCR were 60 Vbeta and 13 Jbeta primers. TCRdb's copy holds only in-frame clones and misses some; the assay was immunoSEQ multiplex PCR. The sample records about 140,000 clones, 70% being singletons. V dropped 5 bases and J dropped 1; count of bases not matched to a gene: 5. Germline assignment: CDR1 LNHDA and CDR2 SQIVND (reference sequence). The CDR3 has 15 residues. This specimen belongs to a study of cytomegalovirus exposure and HLA in healthy donors. Study context: Genotyping of more than 300 donors showed that about 83% belonged to the Caucasian-associated ancestry cluster. Overall study results and limits: Earlier findings revealed that most TCR beta V segments proved productive either about 87% or about 30% of the time. Later work showed greater clonal expansion in HLA-associated TCR beta chains than in equally common others.

This clonotype was obtained from a woman in her twenties or thirties in good health and CMV-seronegative. J is TRBJ1-5 and V is TRBV19; 7 nucleotides align to TRBD1. Sequenced: PBMCs. CDR3 sequence: CASSPIQGSNQPQHF. The DNA for the CDR3 is TGTGCCAGTAGTCCGATACAGGGGAGCAATCAGCCCCAGCATTTT.